Each of the 32 T cell receptor beta chains below was sequenced from the same sample in a study of beta chain features in type 1 diabetes (dated by TCRdb to the late 2010s). The paper as a whole reports these results and caveats: Type 1 diabetes patients showed a moderate but significant shortening of TCRB CDR3 length in all four CD4+ subsets.

These receptors are not linked to any known antigen. Libraries were prepared through the immunoSEQ multiplex PCR assay. The entire amount of isolated RNA was reverse transcribed using the High Capacity cDNA Reverse Transcription Kit, so the sequenced TCRB transcripts were expressed ones. This immuneACCESS table, as held by TCRdb, lists in-frame sequences with V and J called but not all clones. Of the missing ones, under half trace to an unresolved V gene in checked studies; the others have no known cause. This sample comprises some 660,000 clones, more than 13% of them detected only once. 0.035% to 0.045% of the sample is held by the ten biggest clonotypes. Sequenced material: naive CD4+ T cells from blood. The cell subset or site label, as the study defines it: true naive CD4+ T cells. All receptors come from a man aged 18 to 30 with type 1 diabetes.

This clone was detected only a few times. The same CDR3 arises from other DNA sequences in this sample as well. The chain couples TRBV30 to TRBJ2-6; D not certain. CDR3 length: 13 amino acids. In germline, CDR1 is GTSNPN, CDR2 SVGIG (reference sequence). The ends were cut back, 5 bases at V and 0 bases at J, with 5 bases in the middle. The CDR3 sequence: CAWGISGANVLTF. The DNA for the CDR3 is TGTGCCTGGGGGATCTCTGGGGCCAACGTCCTGACTTTC.

V and J are TRBV9 and TRBJ2-3, with TRBD2 as a possible D gene (5 bases). This CDR3 contains 14 residues. Germline CDR1 SGDLS, CDR2 YYNGEE. Trimming removed 4 bases at V and 1 base at J, with 10 bases between. This CDR3 is CASSHGLGTDTQYF. For the CDR3, the DNA is TGTGCCAGCAGCCACGGACTGGGCACAGATACGCAGTATTTT.

This clone was found a few times. The J gene is TRBJ2-5, the V gene TRBV10-2, with D perhaps matching TRBD2 (6 bases). The V gene lost 1 base and the J gene lost 14 bases, with 11 bases spanning the gap. The CDR3 is made up of 11 amino acids. Germline V lookup: CDR1 WSHSY, CDR2 SAAADI. CDR3 amino acids: CASSELASVYF. DNA for the CDR3: TGCGCCAGCAGTGAGTTGGCTAGCGTCTACTTC.

Note on this clone: This specimen includes other DNA sequences encoding the same CDR3. The V gene is TRBV7-9, the J gene TRBJ2-7, with TRBD1 as a possible D gene (6 bases). The germline gives CDR1 SEHNR, CDR2 FQNEAQ (reference sequence). The CDR3 is 15 residues long. The V and J ends lost 5 bases and 0 bases respectively, with 14 bases between them. The CDR3 DNA sequence: TGTGCCAGCAGCCAAGGACAGATGAGCTCCTACGAGCAGTACTTC. Translation gives CASSQGQMSSYEQYF.

The chain recombines TRBV16 with TRBJ1-1, with 8 nucleotides matching TRBD1. V was clipped by 1 base and J by 4 bases; unmatched bases: 5. Germline-derived CDR1 and CDR2 are KGHSY and FQNENV. The CDR3 spans 15 residues. CDR3 loop: CASSQYDRGGTEAFF. The CDR3 nucleotides are TGTGCCAGCAGCCAATACGACAGGGGAGGCACTGAAGCTTTCTTT.

In DNA, the CDR3 is TGTGCCAGCAGCCCAGAAGCGGACAGGGAGAGCAATCAGCCCCAGCATTTT. Translation: CASSPEADRESNQPQHF. The gene calls are TRBV9 and TRBJ1-5, with TRBD1 identical over 8 bases. The germline CDR1 and CDR2 sequences are SGDLS and YYNGEE. The V gene end was trimmed by 4 bases and the J gene end by 1 base; junction bases not matched to a gene: 10. The CDR3 is made up of 17 amino acids.

This clone has more than one count but fewer than ten. The CDR3 loop reads CASSFLGDEQFF. The DNA of the CDR3 is TGTGCCAGCAGTTTTCTGGGGGATGAGCAGTTCTTC. The chain carries TRBV28 and TRBJ2-1; tentatively, D is TRBD1 or TRBD2 (5 bases each). Per the germline V gene, CDR1 is MDHEN and CDR2 is SYDVKM. Trimming took 3 bases from V and 8 from J, leaving 8 bases between them. The CDR3 is 12 residues long. Full variable domain (outside the CDR3, taken from reference TRBV28 and TRBJ2-1): DVKVTQSSRYLVKRTGEKVFLECVQDMDHENMFWYRQDPGLGLRLIYFSYDVKMKEKGDIPEGYSVSREKKERFSLILESASTNQTSMYLCASSFLGDEQFFGPGTRLTVL.

This chain connects TRBV30 to TRBJ1-2; D remains unclear. CDR1 and CDR2 (germline): GTSNPN, SVGIG (reference sequence). This CDR3 has 12 amino acids. The V end was cut by 1 base, the J end by 8 bases, with 11 bases between. The CDR3, as DNA: TGTGCCTGGAGTGGGTGGGGAAACGGCTACACCTTC. Amino acids: CAWSGWGNGYTF.

The chain links TRBV10-3 to TRBJ2-7, with a weak D call TRBD2 (5 bases). The CDR3 is 15 residues long. V was cut by 4 bases and J by 6 bases, with 19 bases left in between. CDR1 is ENHRY, CDR2 SYGVKD, per germline. The CDR3 sequence is CAISATVGSNSEQYF. The DNA for the CDR3 is TGTGCCATCAGTGCAACGGTAGGGAGTAATTCCGAGCAGTACTTC.

This clone has a handful of counts. This rearrangement joins TRBV5-1 to TRBJ2-7; TRBD2 matches 10 bases. This CDR3 is built from 16 residues. The junction had 8 bases not matched to a gene; V was cut back by 4 bases and J by 1 base. CDR1 and CDR2 from the germline V gene are SGHRS and YFSETQ. The CDR3 DNA sequence: TGCGCCAGCAGCCCCGAGTTGACTAGCGGGTCCTACGAGCAGTACTTC. Translation gives CASSPELTSGSYEQYF. Full variable domain (rest looked up from reference TRBV5-1 and TRBJ2-7): KAGVTQTPRYLIKTRGQQVTLSCSPISGHRSVSWYQQTPGQGLQFLFEYFSETQRNKGNFPGRFSGRQFSNSRSEMNVSTLELGDSALYLCASSPELTSGSYEQYFGPGTRLTVT.

The sample holds a few counts of this clone. The CDR3 region has the DNA TGTGCCAGCAGTCGACAGAGGAATAACTATGGCTACACCTTC. Translating it yields CASSRQRNNYGYTF. V usage is TRBV14 and J usage is TRBJ1-2, with D possibly matching TRBD1 (5 bases). The CDR3 covers 14 residues. Germline V lookup: CDR1 SGHDN, CDR2 FVKESK. Between the trimmed V and J ends, which lost 6 bases and 1 base, there was a span of 12 bases.

The chain uses TRBV29-1 and TRBJ2-3; possibly TRBD2 for D (6 bases). Trimming removed 7 bases at V and 4 bases at J, with 12 bases between. The CDR3 runs to 12 residues. CDR1 is SQVTM and CDR2 is ANQGSEA in the germline V gene. This CDR3 reads CSGRIAADTQYF. The CDR3 DNA is TGCAGCGGGAGAATAGCGGCAGATACGCAGTATTTT.

J is TRBJ1-5 and V is TRBV5-1; no clear D. The CDR3 has 14 residues. Germline V gene sequence: CDR1 SGHRS, CDR2 YFSETQ. V was cut by 0 bases and J by 6 bases, with 10 bases left in between. The CDR3, as DNA: TGCGCCAGCAGCTTGGTTGGGGAAGGTCAGCCCCAGCATTTT. Protein: CASSLVGEGQPQHF.

In this sample, this clone turned up a few times. The V and J genes are TRBV5-1 and TRBJ2-3; the D gene is possibly TRBD2 (5 bases). V lost 4 bases and J lost 5, with 20 bases in between. The CDR3 contains 16 residues. Germline CDR1 reads SGHRS; CDR2 reads YFSETQ. The CDR3 bases are TGCGCCAGCAGCCCAGCGGAAGGGCCGGCGGGAGATACGCAGTATTTT. This sequence encodes CASSPAEGPAGDTQYF.

This clone was recorded a few times. The chain is built from TRBV6-6 and TRBJ2-7; D may be TRBD1 (6 bases). The germline V gene has CDR1 MNHNY and CDR2 SVGAGI (reference sequence). The V end was cut by 0 bases, the J end by 5 bases, with 11 bases between. This CDR3 contains 14 residues. The CDR3 DNA sequence: TGTGCCAGCAGTTACTCGAGCCAGGGGAACGAGCAGTACTTC. Protein: CASSYSSQGNEQYF.

The genes are TRBV7-2 and TRBJ2-6; possible D gene TRBD1, 6 bases. CDR1 and CDR2 (germline): SGHTA, FQGNSA. CDR3 length equals 17 residues. The V end lost 2 bases, the J end lost 3 bases, and 14 bases lay between the germline ends. DNA for the CDR3: TGTGCCAGCAGCTTAAGGGTAACAGGGCGTGGGGCCAACGTCCTGACTTTC. It translates to CASSLRVTGRGANVLTF.

The chain carries TRBV19 and TRBJ2-1; the D gene is possibly TRBD1 (6 bases). The CDR3 has 14 amino acids. Germline CDR1 is LNHDA and CDR2 is SQIVND (reference sequence). V lost 5 bases and J 13 bases, leaving 21 bases between the germline ends. The CDR3 DNA is TGTGCCAGTAGTTCTCGTGGCAGTGGGGGCGCTCAGTTCTTC. It encodes CASSSRGSGGAQFF.

The V and J genes are TRBV19 and TRBJ1-1; D ambiguous. CDR3 length: 13 residues. Per germline, CDR1 LNHDA and CDR2 SQIVND (reference sequence). Trimming cost V 3 bases and J 7 bases, with 12 bases left between them. CDR3 in DNA: TGTGCCAGTAGTATTCCCACAGCTGGTGAAGCTTTCTTT. Translating gives CASSIPTAGEAFF.

This clone was counted only a few times. J is TRBJ1-5 and V is TRBV7-9, with 9 bases fitting TRBD1. Trimming cost V 4 bases and J 7 bases; bases outside gene matches: 8. This CDR3 comprises 15 residues. The V gene's germline CDR1 is SEHNR and CDR2 FQNEAQ (reference sequence). CDR3 coding DNA: TGTGCCAGCAGCTCTTCGCCGACAGGGGGACAGCCCCAGCATTTT. Its protein product is CASSSSPTGGQPQHF.

The chain is built from TRBV4-3 and TRBJ2-7, with TRBD1 matching 11 bases. J gave up 5 bases and V 4 bases, and 1 base lay outside the gene matches. This CDR3 comprises 13 residues. Germline V gene data show CDR1 as LGHNA and CDR2 as YSLEER. The CDR3 DNA sequence: TGCGCCAGCAGCCGGGACAGGGGGAACGAGCAGTACTTC. This gives the protein CASSRDRGNEQYF.

The CDR3 sequence is CASSTGTWNEQFF. CDR3 nucleotide sequence: TGTGCCAGCAGCACCGGGACATGGAATGAGCAGTTCTTC. The chain joins TRBV5-6 to TRBJ2-1, with D possibly being TRBD1 (6 bases). Germline loops: CDR1 SGHDT, CDR2 YYEEEE. The V and J ends lost 4 bases and 7 bases respectively, with 12 bases between them. The CDR3 sequence is 13 residues long. The complete variable domain, with remaining parts taken from reference TRBV5-6 and TRBJ2-1, reads DAGVTQSPTHLIKTRGQQVTLRCSPKSGHDTVSWYQQALGQGPQFIFQYYEEEERQRGNFPDRFSGHQFPNYSSELNVNALLLGDSALYLCASSTGTWNEQFFGPGTRLTVL.

This clone has a handful of counts. The chain uses TRBV7-9 and TRBJ2-5, with D possibly matching TRBD1 (6 bases). The CDR3 has 14 amino acids. Germline V gene lookup returns CDR1 SEHNR and CDR2 FQNEAQ (reference sequence). Trimming left V 2 bases short and J 5 bases short, with 12 bases between. The DNA for the CDR3 is TGTGCCAGCAGCTTATCGTTCAGGGGTGAGACCCAGTACTTC. Its protein is CASSLSFRGETQYF.

Turning to this clone: At the DNA level, this CDR3 is encoded by other sequences in the same sample as well. This chain links TRBV9 with TRBJ1-2, with a weak D call TRBD1 (5 bases). The CDR3 runs to 14 residues. Germline V gene data show CDR1 as SGDLS and CDR2 as YYNGEE. The V and J ends lost 0 bases and 3 bases respectively, with 9 bases between them. The CDR3 DNA reads as TGTGCCAGCAGCGTAGGGCAGGGAGACTATGGCTACACCTTC. It is translated as CASSVGQGDYGYTF.

This sequence joins TRBV20-1 and TRBJ2-1, with D uncertain. Germline lookup yields CDR1 DFQATT and CDR2 SNEGSKA (reference sequence). The CDR3 extends over 11 amino acids. V shed 4 bases and J shed 4 bases, with 5 bases lying between them. The CDR3 sequence: CSAMRYNEQFF. DNA of the CDR3: TGCAGTGCTATGCGGTACAATGAGCAGTTCTTC.

The rearrangement links TRBV30 to TRBJ1-6; D is perhaps TRBD1 (5 bases). Germline CDR1 is GTSNPN and CDR2 is SVGIG (reference sequence). The CDR3 is 14 residues long. Trimming removed 5 bases at V and 10 bases at J, with 18 bases between. The CDR3 region is CAWLAPGLRSPLHF. The DNA for the CDR3 is TGTGCCTGGCTAGCACCGGGACTTCGATCACCCCTCCACTTT.

This clone was picked up a small number of times. The CDR3 region is CASSLPGLAGVNEQFF. In DNA, the CDR3 is TGTGCCAGCAGCTTGCCTGGACTAGCGGGAGTTAATGAGCAGTTCTTC. The chain carries TRBV5-4 and TRBJ2-1, with 13 positions matching TRBD2. The V segment lost 1 base and the J segment 7 bases; nucleotides outside the gene matches: 5. The CDR3 consists of 16 residues. In germline, CDR1 is SGHNT, CDR2 YYREEE (reference sequence).

The chain combines TRBV18 with TRBJ2-3, with D unclear. This CDR3 is built from 14 residues. Trimming took 2 bases from V and 2 from J, leaving 8 bases between them. Germline assignment: CDR1 KGHSH and CDR2 LQKENI. The CDR3 spells CASSPGQTTDTQYF. For the CDR3, the DNA is TGTGCCAGCTCACCAGGGCAGACCACAGATACGCAGTATTTT.

This clone was recorded only once. The chain employs TRBV5-1 and TRBJ1-4; 7 bases are shared with TRBD1. The CDR3 is 14 amino acids. Per the germline V gene, CDR1 is SGHRS and CDR2 is YFSETQ. After removal of 0 bases from V and 6 bases from J, the junction contained 2 bases not matched to a gene. CDR3 coding DNA: TGCGCCAGCAGCTTGGGAGGGGGCGATGAAAAACTGTTTTTT. Encoded protein: CASSLGGGDEKLFF. The full variable domain, completed using reference TRBV5-1 and TRBJ1-4, is KAGVTQTPRYLIKTRGQQVTLSCSPISGHRSVSWYQQTPGQGLQFLFEYFSETQRNKGNFPGRFSGRQFSNSRSEMNVSTLELGDSALYLCASSLGGGDEKLFFGSGTQLSVL.

This clone was observed a few times. The chain links TRBV7-2 to TRBJ1-2; no definite D call. This CDR3 contains 14 residues. Trimming removed 1 base at V and 7 bases at J, with 13 bases between. Per germline, CDR1 SGHTA and CDR2 FQGNSA. The CDR3 here is CASSLEWTNGGYTF. CDR3 DNA sequence: TGTGCCAGCAGCTTAGAGTGGACCAATGGTGGCTACACCTTC.

This clone was seen more than once but under ten times. The identical CDR3 is also encoded by other nucleotide sequences in the sample. The V call is TRBV6-5, the J call TRBJ2-7; 7 nucleotides match TRBD2. The V segment lost 0 bases and the J segment 4 bases; nucleotides outside the gene matches: 3. The CDR3 runs 14 residues. The germline V gene has CDR1 MNHEY and CDR2 SVGAGI. Here the CDR3 reads CASSYSGGLYEQYF. As DNA, the CDR3 is TGTGCCAGCAGTTACTCGGGGGGGTTGTACGAGCAGTACTTC.

DNA of the CDR3: TGTGCCAGCAGCGTATCCTCCGGGACAGGGATAAATTCGGAGGGCTACACCTTC. Its protein product is CASSVSSGTGINSEGYTF. The chain has TRBV9 and TRBJ1-2, with 9 positions matching TRBD1. Germline loops: CDR1 SGDLS, CDR2 YYNGEE. This CDR3 region has 18 residues. With V trimmed by 1 base and J by 8 bases, 18 bases remained unmatched.

V gene TRBV25-1 combines with J gene TRBJ1-1; a possible D gene is TRBD1 (5 bases). CDR1 MGHDK and CDR2 SYGVNS come from the germline V gene. The length of the CDR3 is 15 residues. The ends were cut back, 3 bases at V and 4 bases at J, with 15 bases in the middle. CDR3 residues: CASSEAATGGTEAFF. The CDR3, as DNA: TGTGCCAGCAGTGAGGCCGCTACAGGTGGCACTGAAGCTTTCTTT. The whole variable domain, filled in from reference TRBV25-1 and TRBJ1-1, reads EADIYQTPRYLVIGTGKKITLECSQTMGHDKMYWYQQDPGMELHLIHYSYGVNSTEKGDLSSESTVSRIRTEHFPLTLESARPSHTSQYLCASSEAATGGTEAFFGQGTRLTVV.